A selection of T cell receptor beta chains follows, all from one sample in a study of blood T cell repertoires in COVID-19. Only in-frame clones appear in the TCRdb table, and some are missing; sequencing was by immunoSEQ multiplex PCR. Of fewer than 500,000 clones listed, around 87% are singletons. The sequencing input was PBMCs or T cells enriched from blood (not recorded which). These receptors came from a man aged 25 to 40 who had recovered from COVID-19. Both conserved end residues are part of each CDR3. A D gene is named only where the DNA matches it firmly. Clone size is given for some rows only: seen once, a few or many times, or a class if the clone is expanded.

CDR3nt: TGTGCCAGCGATAATCGGGGAAACACCATATATTTT
CDR3aa: CASDNRGNTIYF
j_gene: TRBJ1-3
abundance: .
v_gene: TRBV12-3/TRBV12-4
d_gene: .

CDR3nt: TGTGCCAGCAGTTTAGATCCGAGTCAGCCCCAGCATTTT
CDR3aa: CASSLDPSQPQHF
j_gene: TRBJ1-5
abundance: .
v_gene: TRBV12-3/TRBV12-4
d_gene: .

CDR3nt: TGTGCCAGCAGTTTATCGAGGGCCGTGAATGAAAAACTGTTTTTT
CDR3aa: CASSLSRAVNEKLFF
j_gene: TRBJ1-4
abundance: few
v_gene: TRBV27
d_gene: .

CDR3nt: TGTGCCAGTAGTATAACAGAGTCTTATGGCTACACCTTC
CDR3aa: CASSITESYGYTF
j_gene: TRBJ1-2
abundance: .
v_gene: TRBV19
d_gene: .

CDR3nt: TGTGCCAGCAGTCCTCTGGGGGCCGGAATTATGAACACTGAAGCTTTCTTT
CDR3aa: CASSPLGAGIMNTEAFF
j_gene: TRBJ1-1
abundance: once
v_gene: TRBV7-2
d_gene: .

CDR3nt: TGCGCCAGCAGCTTGGACCCAGGGGGGAACACCGGGGAGCTGTTTTTT
CDR3aa: CASSLDPGGNTGELFF
j_gene: TRBJ2-2
abundance: .
v_gene: TRBV5-1
d_gene: TRBD1

CDR3nt: TGTGCCAGCACCTCAACCGGGATGAATGAAGGCTATGGCTACACCTTC
CDR3aa: CASTSTGMNEGYGYTF
j_gene: TRBJ1-2
abundance: .
v_gene: TRBV21-1
d_gene: .

CDR3nt: TGTGCCAGCAGCCATGGGACAGCCTCTGGGGCCAACGTCCTGACTTTC
CDR3aa: CASSHGTASGANVLTF
j_gene: TRBJ2-6
abundance: .
v_gene: TRBV7-7
d_gene: TRBD1

CDR3nt: TGTGCCAGCAGCCCCCCGGGTGACTATGGCTACACCTTC
CDR3aa: CASSPPGDYGYTF
j_gene: TRBJ1-2
abundance: .
v_gene: TRBV3-1/TRBV3-2
d_gene: .

CDR3nt: TGTGCCAGCAGTGCCTCAGGGGGCTATCCCACTAATGAAAAACTGTTTTTT
CDR3aa: CASSASGGYPTNEKLFF
j_gene: TRBJ1-4
abundance: once
v_gene: TRBV25-1
d_gene: TRBD1

CDR3nt: TGTGCCAGCAGGTCAGGGGAGATGAACACTGAAGCTTTCTTT
CDR3aa: CASRSGEMNTEAFF
j_gene: TRBJ1-1
abundance: .
v_gene: TRBV5-4
d_gene: .

CDR3nt: TGTGCCAGCAGTGACTCGCCGACTGAGCCCCAGCATTTT
CDR3aa: CASSDSPTEPQHF
j_gene: TRBJ1-5
abundance: few
v_gene: TRBV6-4
d_gene: .

CDR3nt: TGTGCCAGCAGCCAAGTTGGCGGGCCCCAGCATTTT
CDR3aa: CASSQVGGPQHF
j_gene: TRBJ1-5
abundance: .
v_gene: TRBV14
d_gene: .

CDR3nt: TGCAGTGCTAGTCCCACAGCAGATTCACCCCTCCACTTT
CDR3aa: CSASPTADSPLHF
j_gene: TRBJ1-6
abundance: few
v_gene: TRBV20-1
d_gene: .

CDR3nt: TGTGCCTGGAGTGTGGGGGCGGGGGGCCGGACAGATACGCAGTATTTT
CDR3aa: CAWSVGAGGRTDTQYF
j_gene: TRBJ2-3
abundance: .
v_gene: TRBV30
d_gene: TRBD2

CDR3nt: TGTGCCAGCAGCCAGCGGGGGGCGGACGATACGCAGTATTTT
CDR3aa: CASSQRGADDTQYF
j_gene: TRBJ2-3
abundance: .
v_gene: TRBV3-1/TRBV3-2
d_gene: TRBD2

CDR3nt: TGTGCCAGCAGTACGGGGACTACAAATACGCAGTATTTT
CDR3aa: CASSTGTTNTQYF
j_gene: TRBJ2-3
abundance: .
v_gene: TRBV12-3/TRBV12-4
d_gene: TRBD2

CDR3nt: TGTGCCAGCAGAAATTACCCAGGGGAAGAGACCCAGTACTTC
CDR3aa: CASRNYPGEETQYF
j_gene: TRBJ2-5
abundance: .
v_gene: TRBV27
d_gene: .

CDR3nt: TGTGCCATCAGTGAGGGACAGGGAAGTTCCTATGGCTACACCTTC
CDR3aa: CAISEGQGSSYGYTF
j_gene: TRBJ1-2
abundance: .
v_gene: TRBV10-3
d_gene: TRBD1

CDR3nt: TGTGCCAGCAGACAGGGATCCTATGGCTACACCTTC
CDR3aa: CASRQGSYGYTF
j_gene: TRBJ1-2
abundance: once
v_gene: TRBV6-6
d_gene: .

CDR3nt: TGTGCCATCAGTGAGTCGGGGGCTAATGAGCAGTTCTTC
CDR3aa: CAISESGANEQFF
j_gene: TRBJ2-1
abundance: .
v_gene: TRBV10-3
d_gene: .

CDR3nt: TGTGCCAGCAGCTTACAGGGGGCCACCGGGGAGCTGTTTTTT
CDR3aa: CASSLQGATGELFF
j_gene: TRBJ2-2
abundance: .
v_gene: TRBV5-5
d_gene: TRBD1

CDR3nt: TGCGCCAGCAGCCCGGGGGGCCTTAACTATGGCTACACCTTC
CDR3aa: CASSPGGLNYGYTF
j_gene: TRBJ1-2
abundance: .
v_gene: TRBV5-1
d_gene: .

CDR3nt: TGTGCCAGCAGCTTGCCAGTGAACACTGAAGCTTTCTTT
CDR3aa: CASSLPVNTEAFF
j_gene: TRBJ1-1
abundance: .
v_gene: TRBV7-9
d_gene: .

CDR3nt: TGTGCCAGCAGCCCCCAGGGGTTCACCGGGGAGCTGTTTTTT
CDR3aa: CASSPQGFTGELFF
j_gene: TRBJ2-2
abundance: few
v_gene: TRBV6-5
d_gene: .

CDR3nt: TGCAGCGTCCCTAAGTGGCAGGGGAACAATGAGCAGTTCTTC
CDR3aa: CSVPKWQGNNEQFF
j_gene: TRBJ2-1
abundance: .
v_gene: TRBV29-1
d_gene: .

CDR3nt: TGTGCCAGCAGCTTAGAGGACAGGGCGAAGTATGGCTACACCTTC
CDR3aa: CASSLEDRAKYGYTF
j_gene: TRBJ1-2
abundance: .
v_gene: TRBV7-9
d_gene: TRBD1

CDR3nt: TGTGCCTGGGACAGAACGAACACCGGGGAGCTGTTTTTT
CDR3aa: CAWDRTNTGELFF
j_gene: TRBJ2-2
abundance: .
v_gene: TRBV30
d_gene: .

CDR3nt: TGTGCCAGTAGTACCGGGTTGACTGAAGCTTTCTTT
CDR3aa: CASSTGLTEAFF
j_gene: TRBJ1-1
abundance: .
v_gene: TRBV19
d_gene: .

CDR3nt: TGTGCCAGCTCACCGGACAGCGGGATTGAAGCTTTCTTT
CDR3aa: CASSPDSGIEAFF
j_gene: TRBJ1-1
abundance: .
v_gene: TRBV18
d_gene: .

CDR3nt: TGCGCCAGCAGCCTACAGGGATTTAATGAAAAACTGTTTTTT
CDR3aa: CASSLQGFNEKLFF
j_gene: TRBJ1-4
abundance: .
v_gene: TRBV5-1
d_gene: .

CDR3nt: TGTGCCAGCAGCAGGGGACAGCCGGGCACTGAAGCTTTCTTT
CDR3aa: CASSRGQPGTEAFF
j_gene: TRBJ1-1
abundance: .
v_gene: TRBV5-6
d_gene: TRBD1

CDR3nt: TGTGCCAGGAGACCTAAACAGGGCGACTATGGCTACACCTTC
CDR3aa: CARRPKQGDYGYTF
j_gene: TRBJ1-2
abundance: .
v_gene: TRBV30
d_gene: .

CDR3nt: TGTGCCAGCAGCTTGGATAGCAGCAATCAGCCCCAGCATTTT
CDR3aa: CASSLDSSNQPQHF
j_gene: TRBJ1-5
abundance: .
v_gene: TRBV5-5
d_gene: .

CDR3nt: TGTGCCAGCAGACAGGGACAGGGTGACGAGCCCCAGCATTTT
CDR3aa: CASRQGQGDEPQHF
j_gene: TRBJ1-5
abundance: .
v_gene: TRBV28
d_gene: TRBD1

CDR3nt: TGCGCCAGCAGCCAAGGGTACAGGGACGGCTACACCTTC
CDR3aa: CASSQGYRDGYTF
j_gene: TRBJ1-2
abundance: .
v_gene: TRBV4-3
d_gene: .

CDR3nt: TGTGCCAATAGTGAAGGACAGTATAATTCACCCCTCCACTTT
CDR3aa: CANSEGQYNSPLHF
j_gene: TRBJ1-6
abundance: .
v_gene: TRBV19
d_gene: .

CDR3nt: TGTGCCAGCAGCAAAGACCAAGCAGGCCAGCCCCAGCATTTT
CDR3aa: CASSKDQAGQPQHF
j_gene: TRBJ1-5
abundance: .
v_gene: TRBV9
d_gene: .

CDR3nt: TGTGCCAGTAGTTGGTCGACAGACTCTGGAAACACCATATATTTT
CDR3aa: CASSWSTDSGNTIYF
j_gene: TRBJ1-3
abundance: .
v_gene: TRBV19
d_gene: .

CDR3nt: TGTGCCAGTAGTAAAGCCGGGACAGGTCTGGGCAATCAGCCCCAGCATTTT
CDR3aa: CASSKAGTGLGNQPQHF
j_gene: TRBJ1-5
abundance: .
v_gene: TRBV19
d_gene: TRBD1

CDR3nt: TGTGCCAGCCGTCTCTCGACTTCCTACAATGAGCAGTTCTTC
CDR3aa: CASRLSTSYNEQFF
j_gene: TRBJ2-1
abundance: .
v_gene: TRBV6-5
d_gene: .

CDR3nt: TGTGCCAGCAACAGGGTACCTGGAAACACCATATATTTT
CDR3aa: CASNRVPGNTIYF
j_gene: TRBJ1-3
abundance: once
v_gene: TRBV2
d_gene: .

CDR3nt: TGTGCCAGCAGCGTAGATGGGACAGGGACCAAAAACATTCAGTACTTC
CDR3aa: CASSVDGTGTKNIQYF
j_gene: TRBJ2-4
abundance: .
v_gene: TRBV9
d_gene: TRBD1

CDR3nt: TGCGCCAGCAGCCCTGACCCGACAGGGTTTTCCGAGCAGTACTTC
CDR3aa: CASSPDPTGFSEQYF
j_gene: TRBJ2-7
abundance: .
v_gene: TRBV4-1
d_gene: TRBD1

CDR3nt: TGTGCCAGTAGTATTGAGGGAGGCAATCAGCCCCAGCATTTT
CDR3aa: CASSIEGGNQPQHF
j_gene: TRBJ1-5
abundance: .
v_gene: TRBV19
d_gene: .

CDR3nt: TGTGCCACGGGTACTACGGGGAACACCGGGGAGCTGTTTTTT
CDR3aa: CATGTTGNTGELFF
j_gene: TRBJ2-2
abundance: .
v_gene: TRBV10-3
d_gene: .

CDR3nt: TGTGCCAGCAGTTTCCCGACAGGGGGTAACTATGGCTACACCTTC
CDR3aa: CASSFPTGGNYGYTF
j_gene: TRBJ1-2
abundance: .
v_gene: TRBV28
d_gene: TRBD1

CDR3nt: TGCGCCAGCAGCCAAGGGGGGGGCAGCCAAGAGACCCAGTACTTC
CDR3aa: CASSQGGGSQETQYF
j_gene: TRBJ2-5
abundance: .
v_gene: TRBV4-3
d_gene: .

CDR3nt: TGTGCCAGCAGCTCCGGGACAGTCTATGGCTACACCTTC
CDR3aa: CASSSGTVYGYTF
j_gene: TRBJ1-2
abundance: once
v_gene: TRBV6-5
d_gene: TRBD1

CDR3nt: TGTGCCAGCAGTTTTCCCTTGAGTGGCTACACCTTC
CDR3aa: CASSFPLSGYTF
j_gene: TRBJ1-2
abundance: few
v_gene: TRBV12-3/TRBV12-4
d_gene: .

CDR3nt: TGTGCCTGTTCGACGGGGAACGCGGGGGTCGATACGCAGTATTTT
CDR3aa: CACSTGNAGVDTQYF
j_gene: TRBJ2-3
abundance: .
v_gene: TRBV30
d_gene: TRBD2

CDR3nt: TGTGCCAGCAGTCCCGGGACAGGGGGCGCAGAAACTGAAGCTTTCTTT
CDR3aa: CASSPGTGGAETEAFF
j_gene: TRBJ1-1
abundance: .
v_gene: TRBV6-4
d_gene: TRBD1

CDR3nt: TGTGCCAGCACCCCAGGGTCGAGAAACACCATATATTTT
CDR3aa: CASTPGSRNTIYF
j_gene: TRBJ1-3
abundance: .
v_gene: TRBV6-5
d_gene: .

CDR3nt: TGTGCCATCAGAGGGGGATCAGAACTAGGTGGCTACACCTTC
CDR3aa: CAIRGGSELGGYTF
j_gene: TRBJ1-2
abundance: .
v_gene: TRBV10-3
d_gene: .

CDR3nt: TGTGCCAGCACGACCGGCCGGGGGGCCTACACTGAAGCTTTCTTT
CDR3aa: CASTTGRGAYTEAFF
j_gene: TRBJ1-1
abundance: .
v_gene: TRBV6-5
d_gene: .

CDR3nt: TGTGCCAGCAGCTTCCCTCTAAGGACTAGCGGAGTGAGCTCCTACAATGAGCAGTTCTTC
CDR3aa: CASSFPLRTSGVSSYNEQFF
j_gene: TRBJ2-1
abundance: .
v_gene: TRBV7-6
d_gene: TRBD2

CDR3nt: TGTGCCTGGAGTGTACAGTTGGGGAGCACCGGGGAGCTGTTTTTT
CDR3aa: CAWSVQLGSTGELFF
j_gene: TRBJ2-2
abundance: .
v_gene: TRBV30
d_gene: .

CDR3nt: TGTGCCAGCAGTAACTCCGGGGGGCGCCCAGATACGCAGTATTTT
CDR3aa: CASSNSGGRPDTQYF
j_gene: TRBJ2-3
abundance: .
v_gene: TRBV6-4
d_gene: .

CDR3nt: TGTGCCAGTGCGCGGGACAGCCTCTACGAGCAGTACTTC
CDR3aa: CASARDSLYEQYF
j_gene: TRBJ2-7
abundance: .
v_gene: TRBV3-1/TRBV3-2
d_gene: .